This TCR beta chain stems from a study of T cell responses to AZD1222 COVID-19 vaccine. Study background: Second-dose timings of about 4 or about 12 weeks were pooled.

Whole-study findings and limits: Reportedly, close to half of spike-specific TCRs are directed against unmutated variant regions.

The CDR3 is made up of 13 amino acids. Germline CDR1 reads SQVTM; CDR2 reads ANQGSEA. The ends were cut back, 7 bases at V and 3 bases at J, with 15 bases in the middle. Note on this clone: Its antigen is not known.

Libraries were prepared by immunoSEQ multiplex PCR; TCRdb keeps only in-frame clonotypes and omits some of them. The sample shows about 140,000 clones, about nine tenths of them seen only once. Material: peripheral blood, obtained on day 0 of AZD1222 vaccination. The clonotype originates from an adult in good health. The chain carries TRBV29-1 and TRBJ1-2; D not resolved. The CDR3 protein is CSAPMRGDYGYTF. In DNA, the CDR3 is TGCAGCGCCCCCATGAGAGGAGACTATGGCTACACCTTC.